These 12 T cell receptor beta chains share one sample of origin, sequenced in a study of memory CD4+ T cells and cytomegalovirus serostatus. Produced via immunoSEQ multiplex PCR; TCRdb's table is partial and in-frame only. This sample has around 40,000 clones, with approximately 78% found just once. The sort gate was single viable CD3+CD4+CD8-CD45RO+ cells for memory CD4+ T cells. The sample consisted of memory CD4+ T cells from blood. Receptor source: an adult in good health and CMV-seronegative.

The chain uses TRBV7-2 and TRBJ1-2, with no clear D. The CDR3 runs 13 residues. Germline V gene lookup returns CDR1 SGHTA and CDR2 FQGNSA. V was trimmed by 1 base and J by 2 bases, leaving 5 bases between them. CDR3 amino acids: CASSLDGNYGYTF. The CDR3 nucleotides are TGTGCCAGCAGCTTAGACGGGAACTATGGCTACACCTTC.

This chain connects TRBV5-6 to TRBJ1-5; 10 bases map to TRBD1. Germline lookup yields CDR1 SGHDT and CDR2 YYEEEE. V shed 0 bases, J shed 3 bases, and the junction held 6 bases outside the gene matches. The CDR3 contains 17 residues. The CDR3 is CASSLAGGQGFNQPQHF. The CDR3 DNA follows: TGTGCCAGCAGCTTGGCGGGGGGACAGGGGTTCAATCAGCCCCAGCATTTT.

This chain joins TRBV5-3 and TRBJ1-4; 8 nucleotides agree with TRBD1. Being an ORF, TRBV5-3 has a function that is uncertain. The junction had 15 bases not matched to a gene; V was cut back by 4 bases and J by 4 bases. The CDR3 totals 18 residues. The CDR3 is CARSDSKSRDRFNEKLFF. The DNA for the CDR3 is TGTGCCAGAAGCGATTCCAAGTCTAGGGACAGGTTTAATGAAAAACTGTTTTTT.

This chain joins TRBV5-1 and TRBJ2-5; perhaps TRBD1 as D (5 bases). V was trimmed by 1 base and J by 3 bases, leaving 7 bases between them. This CDR3 is built from 13 residues. Per germline, CDR1 SGHRS and CDR2 YFSETQ. In DNA, the CDR3 is TGCGCCAGCAGCTTGCAGGGAAAAGAGACCCAGTACTTC. It specifies CASSLQGKETQYF.

This clone occurred once. This chain links TRBV7-2 with TRBJ1-3; no definite D call. V was clipped by 0 bases and J by 0 bases, with 12 bases between them. Germline V gene lookup returns CDR1 SGHTA and CDR2 FQGNSA. This CDR3 region has 17 residues. The CDR3 spells CASSLAFPHSSGNTIYF. The CDR3, as DNA: TGTGCCAGCAGCTTAGCCTTCCCACACAGCTCTGGAAACACCATATATTTT.

The rearrangement links TRBV5-1 to TRBJ2-3, with 7 bases that match TRBD2. The CDR3 extends over 14 amino acids. Germline V gene sequence: CDR1 SGHRS, CDR2 YFSETQ. With V trimmed by 0 bases and J by 4 bases, 2 bases remained unmatched. The DNA of the CDR3 is TGCGCCAGCAGCTTGGCCCGGGGGGCAGATACGCAGTATTTT. Amino acids: CASSLARGADTQYF.

This clone was seen only once. The chain has TRBV5-6 and TRBJ2-3, with D perhaps TRBD1 (5 bases). V was cut by 0 bases and J by 0 bases, with 8 bases left in between. Germline V lookup: CDR1 SGHDT, CDR2 YYEEEE. This CDR3 is built from 15 residues. CDR3 coding DNA: TGTGCCAGCAGCTTGGTTCAGGGAAGCACAGATACGCAGTATTTT. It translates to CASSLVQGSTDTQYF. The full variable domain, rest sourced from reference TRBV5-6 and TRBJ2-3, is DAGVTQSPTHLIKTRGQQVTLRCSPKSGHDTVSWYQQALGQGPQFIFQYYEEEERQRGNFPDRFSGHQFPNYSSELNVNALLLGDSALYLCASSLVQGSTDTQYFGPGTRLTVL.

This clone was found once. The genes are TRBV5-4 and TRBJ2-3; 10 bases agree with TRBD1. The CDR3 is 16 amino acids. The V gene's germline CDR1 is SGHNT and CDR2 YYREEE (reference sequence). The ends lost 0 bases at V and 4 bases at J; junction bases unmatched: 5. CDR3 DNA: TGTGCCAGCAGCTTGGTTAGCGGACAGGGGGCAGATACGCAGTATTTT. The encoded protein is CASSLVSGQGADTQYF. The variable domain in full, completed from reference TRBV5-4 and TRBJ2-3, reads ETGVTQSPTHLIKTRGQQVTLRCSSQSGHNTVSWYQQALGQGPQFIFQYYREEENGRGNFPPRFSGLQFPNYSSELNVNALELDDSALYLCASSLVSGQGADTQYFGPGTRLTVL.

This clone appeared a single time. This chain connects TRBV7-3 to TRBJ1-2; D might be TRBD1 (5 bases). V was trimmed by 1 base and J by 8 bases, leaving 11 bases between them. CDR3 length: 13 amino acids. Germline V lookup: CDR1 SGHTA, CDR2 FQGTGA. The CDR3 bases are TGTGCCAGCAGCTTAAGTTCAGGGAGAGGCTACACCTTC. Protein sequence: CASSLSSGRGYTF.

The chain employs TRBV4-2 and TRBJ2-3, with D maybe TRBD2 (5 bases). Trimming shortened V by 0 bases and J by 1 base, and 8 bases separated the two germline ends. The germline gives CDR1 LGHNA, CDR2 YNFKEQ. The CDR3 has 15 amino acids. In DNA form, the CDR3 reads TGTGCCAGCAGCCAAGATTACGGGGGCACAGATACGCAGTATTTT. Translated, it gives CASSQDYGGTDTQYF.

Only a few counts were recorded for this clone. The V call is TRBV5-4, the J call TRBJ1-4, with D unresolved. CDR3 length: 16 residues. Trimming took 1 base from V and 7 from J, leaving 17 bases between them. Germline CDR1 reads SGHNT; CDR2 reads YYREEE (reference sequence). CDR3 protein: CASSLRSFGPSEKLFF. CDR3 DNA: TGTGCCAGCAGCTTGAGGAGTTTTGGGCCCTCTGAAAAACTGTTTTTT.

The CDR3 DNA reads TGTGCCAGTAGGGTCGGGGGCCACCTTAGCACAGATACGCAGTATTTT. The encoded protein is CASRVGGHLSTDTQYF. The chain has TRBV19 and TRBJ2-3; either TRBD1 or TRBD2 may supply D (6 bases each). The germline V and J ends were trimmed by 6 bases and 0 bases, with 16 bases remaining between them. Germline assignment: CDR1 LNHDA and CDR2 SQIVND (reference sequence). This CDR3 has 16 amino acids.